One sample yielded the 9 T cell receptor beta chains listed below, sequenced in a study of cytomegalovirus exposure and HLA in healthy donors (dated by TCRdb to the late 2010s). Library preparation used the immunoSEQ multiplex PCR assay. For the multiplex PCR, a mixture combining 60 forward primers for TCR Vbeta segments and 13 reverse primers for TCR Jbeta segments was used. This immuneACCESS table, as held by TCRdb, lists in-frame sequences with V and J called but not all clones. Of the missing ones, under half trace to an unresolved V gene in checked studies; the others have no known cause. The sample data list approximately 120,000 clones, and around 77% of these were observed just once. Of the sample, 13% falls within the top ten clones. The specimen was PBMCs. The receptors here all came from a woman aged 40 to 50 in good health and CMV-seropositive.

The chain uses TRBV30 and TRBJ2-2, with 8 bases identical to TRBD1. The CDR3 runs to 14 residues. CDR1 is GTSNPN and CDR2 is SVGIG in the germline V gene (reference sequence). The V gene end was trimmed by 5 bases and the J gene end by 0 bases; junction bases not matched to a gene: 2. The DNA of the CDR3 is TGTGCCTGGGGGACAGGAGCGAACACCGGGGAGCTGTTTTTT. As protein: CAWGTGANTGELFF.

This rearrangement joins TRBV18 to TRBJ2-1; 9 bases agree with TRBD2. J lost 6 bases, V lost 3 bases, and 18 bases had no gene match. This CDR3 spans 19 amino acids. CDR1 is KGHSH and CDR2 is LQKENI in the germline V gene. The CDR3 bases are TGTGCCAGCTCACCGAAGGGGCCTAGCGGGACCCTTCAGTTCAATGAGCAGTTCTTC. This encodes CASSPKGPSGTLQFNEQFF.

Written as DNA, the CDR3 is TGTGCCAGCAGTCCAGGGTTTAGCAATCAGCCCCAGCATTTT. This translates into CASSPGFSNQPQHF. The V call is TRBV6-5, the J call TRBJ1-5; perhaps TRBD1 as D (5 bases). This CDR3 region has 14 residues. Trimming took off 5 bases at V and 0 bases at J, with 8 bases between the two ends. Germline V gene sequence: CDR1 MNHEY, CDR2 SVGAGI.

V gene TRBV5-1 combines with J gene TRBJ1-2; no clear D gene. The CDR3 contains 15 residues. Between the trimmed V and J ends, which lost 3 bases and 10 bases, there was a span of 22 bases. From germline, CDR1 is SGHRS and CDR2 YFSETQ. In DNA, the CDR3 is TGCGCCAGCAGCTACTCCCTAGGGAGGTCAGCGGACTACACCTTC. Translating gives CASSYSLGRSADYTF.

The chain couples TRBV27 to TRBJ2-5; unclear D gene. The J call may be faulty, since TRBJ2-7 better matches the DNA end. The CDR3 is made up of 16 amino acids. Per the germline V gene, CDR1 is MNHEY and CDR2 is SMNVEV (reference sequence). The CDR3 DNA follows: TGTGCCAGCAGTTTGTCGACCCTCTGGAGCTCCTACGAGCAGTACTTC. Encoded protein: CASSLSTLWSSYEQYF.

This clone has more than one count but fewer than ten. The V call is TRBV28, the J call TRBJ1-2, with 8 bases aligning to TRBD1. The CDR3 sequence is 18 residues long. V shed 6 bases, J shed 2 bases, and the junction held 17 bases outside the gene matches. Germline V gives CDR1 MDHEN, CDR2 SYDVKM. CDR3: CASRDLLDRAMGNYGYTF. The DNA for the CDR3 is TGTGCCAGCAGGGACCTATTGGACAGGGCAATGGGCAACTATGGCTACACCTTC.

The chain carries TRBV5-1 and TRBJ1-1; no reliable D call. Trimming took 2 bases from V and 4 from J, leaving 9 bases between them. The germline V gene has CDR1 SGHRS and CDR2 YFSETQ. The CDR3 has 13 residues. The CDR3 loop reads CASSFGRSTEAFF. Here the CDR3 DNA reads TGCGCCAGCAGCTTTGGCCGGAGCACTGAAGCTTTCTTT.

This clone was counted only a few times. The chain recombines TRBV19 with TRBJ2-7, with D perhaps matching TRBD2 (5 bases). V shed 3 bases and J shed 1 base, with 7 bases lying between them. This CDR3 has 13 residues. Germline V CDR1 and CDR2: LNHDA, SQIVND (reference sequence). Here the CDR3 DNA reads TGTGCCAGTAGTATTCGGACTTCCTACGAGCAGTACTTC. Protein product: CASSIRTSYEQYF.

This chain uses TRBV29-1 with TRBJ1-5; unclear D gene. Per the germline V gene, CDR1 is SQVTM and CDR2 is ANQGSEA. The CDR3 is 11 residues long. Trimming stripped 0 bases from V and 13 bases from J, with 10 bases between. Written as DNA, the CDR3 is TGCAGCGTTGAAGAGGCGGGGATGCAGCATTTT. It specifies CSVEEAGMQHF. Full variable domain (outside the CDR3, taken from reference TRBV29-1 and TRBJ1-5): SAVISQKPSRDICQRGTSLTIQCQVDSQVTMMFWYRQQPGQSLTLIATANQGSEATYESGFVIDKFPISRPNLTFSTLTVSNMSPEDSSIYLCSVEEAGMQHFGDGTRLSIL.